What follows are 7 T cell receptor beta chains derived from one specimen sequenced in a study of cytomegalovirus exposure and HLA in healthy donors. The PCR ran on 60 Vbeta and 13 Jbeta primers. Profiling relied on immunoSEQ multiplex PCR, and the TCRdb table lists in-frame clones only, not all of them. Recorded for this sample: over 60,000 clones. The sample consisted of PBMCs. These receptors were obtained from a female donor in good health and CMV-seropositive.

The chain couples TRBV5-4 to TRBJ2-5; TRBD1 matches at 7 bases. Germline V gene sequence: CDR1 SGHNT, CDR2 YYREEE (reference sequence). V gave up 10 bases and J gave up 5 bases; unmatched junction bases: 14. The CDR3 loop spans 14 amino acids. This CDR3 reads CAFATGKVWETQYF. In nucleotides, the CDR3 is TGTGCCTTTGCGACAGGGAAAGTATGGGAGACCCAGTACTTC.

The V call is TRBV25-1, the J call TRBJ1-1, with TRBD1 identical over 9 bases. The length of the CDR3 is 17 residues. From germline, CDR1 is MGHDK and CDR2 SYGVNS. V lost 2 bases, J lost 5 bases, and 12 bases stayed unmatched. This CDR3 is CASSEKNRGRLKTEAFF. DNA for the CDR3: TGTGCCAGCAGTGAAAAAAACAGGGGGCGGCTCAAGACTGAAGCTTTCTTT.

The chain carries TRBV7-8 and TRBJ2-5; maybe TRBD1 (6 bases). The germline V and J ends were trimmed by 3 bases and 1 base, with 12 bases remaining between them. This CDR3 region has 15 residues. Germline assignment: CDR1 SGHVS and CDR2 FQNEAQ. CDR3 DNA sequence: TGTGCCAGCAGCTTGGGGGTCAGGGGCCAAGAGACCCAGTACTTC. Protein product: CASSLGVRGQETQYF.

CDR3 coding DNA: TGTGCCAGTTATAGGGGACAGGGGAGGTATGGCTACACCTTC. Amino acids: CASYRGQGRYGYTF. J is TRBJ1-2 and V is TRBV21-1; the D segment call TRBD1 is taken from the table without a DNA check. TRBV21-1 is marked as a pseudogene. This CDR3 region has 14 residues.

The rearrangement joins TRBV7-6 to TRBJ2-3, with D tentatively TRBD2 (5 bases). Germline V CDR1 and CDR2: SGHVS, FNYEAQ. The CDR3 runs 15 residues. Trimming pared 1 base from V and 2 bases from J, leaving 10 bases between. The CDR3 protein is CASSLGNGLTDTQYF. The CDR3 bases are TGTGCCAGCAGCTTAGGTAACGGACTCACAGATACGCAGTATTTT.

The chain joins TRBV7-8 to TRBJ1-2, with 7 bases identical to TRBD1. There are 13 residues in the CDR3. V was clipped by 1 base and J by 4 bases; unmatched bases: 0. CDR1 and CDR2 from the germline V gene are SGHVS and FQNEAQ. The CDR3 DNA sequence: TGTGCCAGCAGCTTAGGACAGGGCTATGGCTACACCTTC. As protein: CASSLGQGYGYTF.

For this clone: The sample has other DNA sequences that encode this CDR3 too. The rearrangement links TRBV5-1 to TRBJ1-2; 8 bases fit TRBD1. With V trimmed by 1 base and J by 1 base, 0 bases remained unmatched. The germline CDR1 and CDR2 sequences are SGHRS and YFSETQ. This CDR3 contains 14 residues. CDR3 bases: TGCGCCAGCAGCTTGACAGGGGGTAACTATGGCTACACCTTC. Translation gives CASSLTGGNYGYTF.